These T cell receptor beta chains were read from a single sample in a study of T cells after yellow fever vaccination. Via MiXCR, TCRdb re-called the 5' RACE reads, giving one row per CDR3 protein. The data hold some 500,000 distinct CDR3 sequences, with roughly 13% observed a single time. This material consisted of PBMCs, taken on the day of the yellow fever booster vaccination. The receptors originated from a man aged 30 to 45 who received the YFV17D yellow fever vaccine. CDR3s include the opening cysteine and the closing phenylalanine or tryptophan. The D gene is left open where the match is weak. The size of a clone is reported for some rows only, either as once, few or many, or as a class for expanded clones.

>TRBV14|TRBJ2-7|.|few
CASSQGGRTGYEQYF
TGTGCCAGCAGCCAAGGAGGACGGACGGGCTACGAGCAGTACTTC
>TRBV5-1|TRBJ2-2|TRBD1|few
CASSVRFLSGTGAGELFF
TGCGCCAGCAGCGTACGTTTCCTCTCCGGGACAGGTGCCGGGGAGCTGTTTTTT
>TRBV5-6|TRBJ2-3|.|few
CASSPSWGRTDTQYF
TGTGCCAGCAGCCCCAGTTGGGGGCGCACAGATACGCAGTATTTT
>TRBV7-9|TRBJ2-1|TRBD2|few
CASSQRTSGRGNEQFF
TGTGCCAGCAGCCAACGGACTAGCGGGAGGGGAAATGAGCAGTTCTTC
>TRBV20-1|TRBJ2-1|.|.
CSAPVGRGLEQFF
TGCAGTGCTCCCGTAGGGAGAGGGTTAGAGCAGTTCTTC
>TRBV6-1|TRBJ2-7|.|.
CASTYPEGGFYEQYF
TGTGCCAGCACCTACCCCGAGGGGGGTTTCTACGAGCAGTACTTC
>TRBV5-4|TRBJ1-1|TRBD1|few
CASSSPGGAGVNTEAFF
TGTGCCAGCAGCTCGCCAGGGGGCGCGGGGGTAAACACTGAAGCTTTCTTT
>TRBV4-3|TRBJ2-1|.|.
CASSQIWQGQSYNEQFF
TGCGCCAGCAGCCAGATATGGCAGGGGCAATCCTACAATGAGCAGTTCTTC
>TRBV27|TRBJ2-7|.|.
CASSALLTSNSYEQYF
TGTGCCAGCAGTGCGCTATTGACTAGTAACTCCTACGAGCAGTACTTC
>TRBV7-9|TRBJ2-3|.|few
CASSRGSGITDTQYF
TGTGCCAGCAGCCGAGGGAGCGGAATCACAGATACGCAGTATTTT
>TRBV20-1|TRBJ2-2|TRBD2|.
CSARMGGSAGELFF
TGCAGTGCTAGAATGGGGGGGTCGGCCGGGGAGCTGTTTTTT
>TRBV6-1|TRBJ2-5|.|.
CASIPGAFQETQYF
TGTGCCAGCATACCAGGGGCCTTTCAAGAGACCCAGTACTTC
>TRBV18|TRBJ2-3|TRBD1|.
CASSRSQGLLGDTQYF
TGTGCCAGCTCACGATCACAGGGGCTACTAGGGGATACGCAGTATTTT
>TRBV7-2|TRBJ2-7|TRBD2|.
CASSLVAGGPNEQYF
TGTGCCAGCAGCTTAGTTGCGGGGGGACCCAACGAGCAGTACTTC
>TRBV20-1|TRBJ2-7|.|many
CSARDNYEQYF
TGCAGTGCTAGGGACAACTACGAGCAGTACTTC
>TRBV6-5|TRBJ2-3|TRBD1|.
CASRRQGAGSTDTQYF
TGTGCCAGCAGAAGACAGGGGGCGGGGAGCACAGATACGCAGTATTTT
>TRBV12-3/TRBV12-4|TRBJ2-1|.|few
CASAGLSGNEQFF
TGTGCCAGCGCGGGGCTATCAGGCAATGAGCAGTTCTTC
>TRBV7-8|TRBJ2-2|TRBD2|.
CASSPRGLAGGPGTGELFF
TGTGCCAGCAGCCCCAGGGGACTAGCGGGAGGGCCCGGCACCGGGGAGCTGTTTTTT
>TRBV7-9|TRBJ1-4|.|many
CASSPGLEKLFF
TGTGCCAGCAGCCCTGGATTGGAAAAACTGTTTTTT
>TRBV15|TRBJ2-7|TRBD1|few
CATSKQGSAYEQYF
TGTGCCACCAGCAAACAGGGGAGCGCCTACGAGCAGTACTTC
>TRBV20-1|TRBJ2-7|.|.
CSARDERVSYEQYF
TGCAGTGCTAGAGATGAGCGGGTCTCCTACGAGCAGTACTTC
>TRBV27|TRBJ1-5|TRBD1|.
CASRPGTGGNQPQHF
TGTGCCAGCAGACCCGGGACAGGGGGCAATCAGCCCCAGCATTTT
>TRBV5-4|TRBJ2-1|TRBD2|few
CASSSAGAGGYNEQFF
TGTGCCAGCAGCTCTGCGGGAGCGGGAGGCTACAATGAGCAGTTCTTC
>TRBV18|TRBJ1-1|.|.
CASSPGETEAFF
TGTGCCAGCTCACCAGGGGAAACTGAAGCTTTCTTT
>TRBV6-2/TRBV6-3|TRBJ2-5|.|.
CASSDSRGVEETQYF
TGTGCCAGCAGTGACTCCAGGGGAGTGGAAGAGACCCAGTACTTC
>TRBV28|TRBJ2-3|TRBD2|.
CASSLSGRRYF
TGTGCCAGCAGTCTTAGCGGGAGGAGGTATTTT
>TRBV12-3/TRBV12-4|TRBJ1-2|.|few
CASSPNLNGGYTF
TGTGCCAGCAGTCCAAACTTAAATGGCGGCTACACCTTC
>TRBV2|TRBJ2-7|TRBD1|few
CASSRQTGITYEQYF
TGTGCCAGCAGTCGTCAGACAGGGATTACCTACGAGCAGTACTTC
>TRBV5-1|TRBJ1-3|.|few
CASSLGAGNTIYF
TGCGCCAGCAGCTTGGGGGCTGGAAACACCATATATTTT
>TRBV21-1|TRBJ2-1|.|.
CASNNRAESSYNEQFF
TGTGCCAGCAACAACCGAGCGGAAAGCTCCTACAATGAGCAGTTCTTC
>TRBV7-9|TRBJ2-1|TRBD1|.
CASSLVPGQNYNEQFF
TGTGCCAGCAGCTTAGTTCCGGGACAGAACTACAATGAGCAGTTCTTC
>TRBV7-2|TRBJ2-5|TRBD1|.
CASSTDRVPETQYF
TGTGCCAGCAGCACTGACAGGGTCCCAGAGACCCAGTACTTC
>TRBV5-6|TRBJ2-3|.|few
CASSSAIDTQYF
TGTGCCAGCAGCTCCGCTATAGATACGCAGTATTTT
>TRBV7-2|TRBJ2-3|.|.
CASSLLLGATDTQYF
TGTGCCAGCAGCTTACTACTGGGGGCAACAGATACGCAGTATTTT
>TRBV6-2/TRBV6-3|TRBJ2-2|.|.
CASSKQGHSNTGELFF
TGTGCCAGCAGTAAGCAGGGACACTCGAACACCGGGGAGCTGTTTTTT
>TRBV5-6|TRBJ2-7|.|few
CASSLGRGGPSGDEQYF
TGTGCCAGCAGCTTGGGCCGGGGCGGACCCTCGGGGGACGAGCAGTACTTC
>TRBV7-3|TRBJ2-1|.|many
CASSLILEDEQFF
TGTGCCAGCAGCTTAATTTTGGAGGATGAGCAGTTCTTC
>TRBV9|TRBJ2-4|TRBD1|few
CASSVSQDRADIQYF
TGTGCCAGCAGCGTAAGTCAGGACAGGGCGGACATTCAGTACTTC
>TRBV21-1|TRBJ2-2|.|many
CASSKGVEYTVTGELFF
TGTGCCAGCAGCAAAGGGGTAGAGTACACGGTGACCGGGGAGCTGTTTTTT
>TRBV5-1|TRBJ2-1|.|many
CASSFQRAAYNEQFF
TGCGCCAGCAGCTTCCAGCGGGCCGCCTACAATGAGCAGTTCTTC
>TRBV21-1|TRBJ1-5|.|few
CASSKLSSANGELANQPQHF
TGTGCCAGCAGCAAACTCAGTTCGGCGAATGGAGAATTAGCAAATCAGCCCCAGCATTTT
>TRBV3-1|TRBJ2-2|.|.
CASSQDRSRSTGELFF
TGTGCCAGCAGCCAAGATCGTAGTCGGAGCACCGGGGAGCTGTTTTTT
>TRBV7-3|TRBJ2-7|.|few
CASSAGGYEQYF
TGTGCCAGCAGCGCCGGCGGGTACGAGCAGTACTTC
>TRBV20-1|TRBJ2-7|.|.
CSAADSLLSYEQYF
TGCAGTGCGGCGGACAGTCTCCTCTCCTACGAGCAGTACTTC
>TRBV10-1|TRBJ2-4|.|.
CASSDPGDIQYF
TGCGCCAGCAGTGACCCTGGAGACATTCAGTACTTC
>TRBV20-1|TRBJ2-1|TRBD2|few
CSARDLGGLAGYNEQFF
TGCAGTGCTAGAGATCTCGGCGGACTAGCGGGGTACAATGAGCAGTTCTTC
>TRBV7-6|TRBJ2-5|.|.
CASSLVLKETQYF
TGTGCCAGCAGCTTAGTCTTAAAAGAGACCCAGTACTTC
>TRBV20-1|TRBJ2-7|TRBD2|.
CSASTTSGMGEQYF
TGCAGTGCTAGTACGACTAGCGGGATGGGCGAGCAGTACTTC
>TRBV20-1|TRBJ1-2|TRBD1|many
CSAIDRGGGYTF
TGCAGTGCTATCGACAGGGGAGGAGGCTACACCTTC
>TRBV7-2|TRBJ2-1|TRBD2|.
CASSLIGTSGHNEQFF
TGTGCCAGCAGCTTAATCGGGACTAGCGGTCACAATGAGCAGTTCTTC